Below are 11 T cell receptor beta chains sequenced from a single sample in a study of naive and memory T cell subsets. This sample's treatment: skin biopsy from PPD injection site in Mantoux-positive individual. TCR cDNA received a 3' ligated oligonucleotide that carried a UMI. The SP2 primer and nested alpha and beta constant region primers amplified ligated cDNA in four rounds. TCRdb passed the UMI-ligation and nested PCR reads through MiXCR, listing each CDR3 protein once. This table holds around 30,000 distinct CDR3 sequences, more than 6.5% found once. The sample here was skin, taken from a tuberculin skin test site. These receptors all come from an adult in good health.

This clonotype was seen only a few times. The CDR3 region has the DNA TGTGCCAGCAGCCTCAAGGGACAGTTTAATTCACCCCTCCACTTT. This translates into CASSLKGQFNSPLHF. The chain has TRBV12-3 or TRBV12-4 and TRBJ1-6; 7 nucleotides agree with TRBD1. This CDR3 comprises 15 residues. V lost 6 bases, J lost 6 bases, and 8 bases stayed unmatched.

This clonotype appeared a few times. CDR3 loop: CASSNRRGPYEQYF. The CDR3 DNA is TGTGCCAGCAGCAACAGGAGGGGCCCCTACGAGCAGTACTTC. The V call is TRBV27, the J call TRBJ2-7; the D gene is possibly TRBD2 (6 bases). CDR1 MNHEY and CDR2 SMNVEV come from the germline V gene (reference sequence). Between the trimmed V and J ends, which lost 6 bases and 2 bases, there was a span of 14 bases. This CDR3 spans 14 amino acids.

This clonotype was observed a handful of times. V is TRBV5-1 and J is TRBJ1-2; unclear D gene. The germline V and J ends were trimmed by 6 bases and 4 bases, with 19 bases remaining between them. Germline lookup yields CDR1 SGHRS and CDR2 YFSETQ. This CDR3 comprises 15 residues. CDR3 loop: CASTPGGTNSYGYTF. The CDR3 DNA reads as TGCGCCAGCACTCCAGGTGGCACCAACAGCTATGGCTACACCTTC.

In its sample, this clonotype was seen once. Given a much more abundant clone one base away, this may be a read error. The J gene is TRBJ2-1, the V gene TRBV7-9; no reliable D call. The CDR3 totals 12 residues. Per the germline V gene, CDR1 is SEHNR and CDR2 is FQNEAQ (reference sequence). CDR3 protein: CTTPTEHNEQFF. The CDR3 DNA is TGTACCACCCCGACGGAACACAATGAGCAGTTCTTC.

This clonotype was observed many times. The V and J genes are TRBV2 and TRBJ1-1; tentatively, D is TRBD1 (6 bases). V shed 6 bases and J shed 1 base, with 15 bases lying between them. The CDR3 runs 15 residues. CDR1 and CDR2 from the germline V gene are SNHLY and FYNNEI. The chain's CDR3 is CASSLVGAGNTEAFF. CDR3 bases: TGTGCCAGCAGCCTAGTGGGGGCAGGGAACACTGAAGCTTTCTTT. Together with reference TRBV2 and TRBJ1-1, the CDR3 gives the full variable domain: EPEVTQTPSHQVTQMGQEVILRCVPISNHLYFYWYRQILGQKVEFLVSFYNNEISEKSEIFDDQFSVERPDGSNFTLKIRSTKLEDSAMYFCASSLVGAGNTEAFFGQGTRLTVV.

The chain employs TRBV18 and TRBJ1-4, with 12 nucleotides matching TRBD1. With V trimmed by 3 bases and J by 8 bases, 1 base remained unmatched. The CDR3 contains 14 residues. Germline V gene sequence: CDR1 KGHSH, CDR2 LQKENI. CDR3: CASSPGQGAEKLFF. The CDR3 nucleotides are TGTGCCAGCTCACCGGGACAGGGGGCGGAAAAACTGTTTTTT.

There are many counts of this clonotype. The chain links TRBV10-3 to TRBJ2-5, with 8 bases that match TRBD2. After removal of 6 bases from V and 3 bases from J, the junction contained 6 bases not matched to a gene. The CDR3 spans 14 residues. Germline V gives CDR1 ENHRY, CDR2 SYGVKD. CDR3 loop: CAISTGGQEETQYF. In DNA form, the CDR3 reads TGTGCCATCAGCACGGGGGGGCAAGAAGAGACCCAGTACTTC.

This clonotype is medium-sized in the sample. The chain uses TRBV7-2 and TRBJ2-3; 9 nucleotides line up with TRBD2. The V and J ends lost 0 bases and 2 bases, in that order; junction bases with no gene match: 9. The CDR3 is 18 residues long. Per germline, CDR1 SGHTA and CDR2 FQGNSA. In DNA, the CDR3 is TGTGCCAGCAGCTTAGCCGCTTCGAGCGGGGGGCTCACAGATACGCAGTATTTT. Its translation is CASSLAASSGGLTDTQYF.

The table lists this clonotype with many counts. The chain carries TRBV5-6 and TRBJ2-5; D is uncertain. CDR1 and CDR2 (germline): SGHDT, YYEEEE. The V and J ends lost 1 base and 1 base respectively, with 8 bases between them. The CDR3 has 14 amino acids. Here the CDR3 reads CASSLKVLQETQYF. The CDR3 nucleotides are TGTGCCAGCAGCTTGAAGGTCCTCCAAGAGACCCAGTACTTC.

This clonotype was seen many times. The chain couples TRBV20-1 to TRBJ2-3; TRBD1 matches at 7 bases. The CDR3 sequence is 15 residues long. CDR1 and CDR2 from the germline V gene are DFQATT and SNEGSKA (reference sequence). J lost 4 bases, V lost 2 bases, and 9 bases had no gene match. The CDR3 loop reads CSARIPGTAADTQYF. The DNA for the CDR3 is TGCAGTGCTAGAATTCCGGGGACAGCCGCAGATACGCAGTATTTT.

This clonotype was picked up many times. The CDR3 sequence is CASSFPTTGDGANVLTF. The CDR3 region has the DNA TGTGCCAGCAGCTTTCCCACCACAGGGGATGGGGCCAACGTCCTGACTTTC. The J gene is TRBJ2-6, the V gene TRBV11-2, with 7 bases matching TRBD1. V lost 3 bases, J lost 3 bases, and 8 bases stayed unmatched. The CDR3 is made up of 17 amino acids. Germline assignment: CDR1 SGHAT and CDR2 FQNNGV. The full variable domain, its missing parts supplied by reference TRBV11-2 and TRBJ2-6, is EAGVAQSPRYKIIEKRQSVAFWCNPISGHATLYWYQQILGQGPKLLIQFQNNGVVDDSQLPKDRFSAERLKGVDSTLKIQPAKLEDSAVYLCASSFPTTGDGANVLTFGAGSRLTVL.